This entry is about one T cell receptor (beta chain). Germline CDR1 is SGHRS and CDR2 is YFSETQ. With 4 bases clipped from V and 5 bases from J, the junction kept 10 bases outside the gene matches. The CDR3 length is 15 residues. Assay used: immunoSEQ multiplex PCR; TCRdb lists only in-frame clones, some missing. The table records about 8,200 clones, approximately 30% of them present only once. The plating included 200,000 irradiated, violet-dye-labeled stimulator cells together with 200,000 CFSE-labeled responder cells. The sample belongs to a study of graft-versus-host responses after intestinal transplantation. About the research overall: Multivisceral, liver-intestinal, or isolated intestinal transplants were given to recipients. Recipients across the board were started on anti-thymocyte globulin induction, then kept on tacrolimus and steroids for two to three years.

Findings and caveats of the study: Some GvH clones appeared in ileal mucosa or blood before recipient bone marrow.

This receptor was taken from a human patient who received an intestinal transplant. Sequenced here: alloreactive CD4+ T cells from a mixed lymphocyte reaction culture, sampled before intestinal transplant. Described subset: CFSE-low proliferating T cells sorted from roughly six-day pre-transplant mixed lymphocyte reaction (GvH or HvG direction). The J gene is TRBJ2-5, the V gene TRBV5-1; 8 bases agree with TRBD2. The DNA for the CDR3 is TGCGCCAGCAGCCAAGCGGGCGGCGGGAGGGAGACCCAGTACTTC. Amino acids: CASSQAGGGRETQYF.